Listed below are T cell receptor beta chains from one sample, sequenced in a study of OX40 agonist ivuxolimab in advanced cancers. Repertoires were generated with immunoSEQ multiplex PCR, while TCRdb's copy carries only in-frame clones and drops some. The top ten hold approximately 2.8% of the sample, which has about 60,000 clones, over 80% seen once. The sequenced sample was CD4+ or CD8+ T cells sorted from blood, obtained in a trial of the OX40 agonist ivuxolimab. Source of these receptors: an adult with an advanced solid tumor such as melanoma, head and neck, liver or kidney cancer. Each CDR3 is given with its conserved first and last residue. The order of the fields is D gene, J gene, clone size, V gene, CDR3 protein, CDR3 DNA. D genes are given only for firm matches. Clone size is not always given. Where it is, it says once, few, many or a class for expanded clones.

d_gene: NA
j_gene: TRBJ2-7
abundance: NA
v_gene: TRBV7-2
CDR3aa: CASSLEAGLPSYEQYF
CDR3nt: TGTGCCAGCAGCTTAGAGGCGGGCCTCCCATCCTACGAGCAGTACTTC

d_gene: NA
j_gene: TRBJ2-2
abundance: once
v_gene: TRBV5-1
CDR3aa: CARDGREHRGAVF
CDR3nt: TGCGCCCGCGACGGCAGAGAACACCGGGGAGCTGTTTTT

d_gene: NA
j_gene: TRBJ2-1
abundance: few
v_gene: TRBV10-1
CDR3aa: CASSESRGAERITYNEQFF
CDR3nt: TGCGCCAGCAGTGAGTCCAGGGGAGCGGAGCGGATCACCTACAATGAGCAGTTCTTC

d_gene: NA
j_gene: TRBJ1-1
abundance: NA
v_gene: TRBV7-9
CDR3aa: CASSSRVQGLDRAFF
CDR3nt: TGTGCCAGCAGCTCTAGAGTACAGGGCCTCGACCGGGCTTTCTTT

d_gene: TRBD1
j_gene: TRBJ1-5
abundance: NA
v_gene: TRBV7-8
CDR3aa: CASSLATTGTDSNQPQHF
CDR3nt: TGTGCCAGCAGCTTGGCTACCACCGGGACAGATAGCAATCAGCCCCAGCATTTT

d_gene: TRBD1
j_gene: TRBJ2-2
abundance: NA
v_gene: TRBV10-3
CDR3aa: CAIRDLTGGRENTGELFF
CDR3nt: TGTGCCATCAGGGATCTGACAGGGGGCAGAGAAAACACCGGGGAGCTGTTTTTT

d_gene: NA
j_gene: TRBJ2-7
abundance: once
v_gene: TRBV5-1
CDR3aa: CASSLGRSSYEQYF
CDR3nt: TGCGCCAGCAGCTTGGGGAGGAGCTCCTACGAGCAGTACTTC

d_gene: NA
j_gene: TRBJ2-7
abundance: once
v_gene: TRBV18
CDR3aa: CASSPPTLEQYF
CDR3nt: TGTGCCAGCTCACCACCGACGCTCGAGCAGTACTTC

d_gene: NA
j_gene: TRBJ2-7
abundance: NA
v_gene: TRBV23-1
CDR3aa: CASSQGGGRIAYEQYF
CDR3nt: TGCGCCAGCAGTCAAGGGGGGGGGCGCATCGCCTACGAGCAGTACTTC

d_gene: NA
j_gene: TRBJ1-1
abundance: NA
v_gene: TRBV19
CDR3aa: CASNRERDTEAFF
CDR3nt: TGTGCCAGTAACCGGGAAAGAGACACTGAAGCTTTCTTT

d_gene: NA
j_gene: TRBJ1-1
abundance: few
v_gene: TRBV7-9
CDR3aa: CASSPQITSSAEAFF
CDR3nt: TGTGCCAGCAGCCCGCAAATAACTTCGAGCGCTGAAGCTTTCTTT

d_gene: TRBD2
j_gene: TRBJ2-1
abundance: NA
v_gene: TRBV9
CDR3aa: CASSEGTSGLYNEQFF
CDR3nt: TGTGCCAGCAGCGAGGGTACTAGCGGTCTCTACAATGAGCAGTTCTTC

d_gene: NA
j_gene: TRBJ2-3
abundance: NA
v_gene: TRBV5-1
CDR3aa: CTSTRDPSTDTQYF
CDR3nt: TGCACCAGCACCCGGGACCCCAGCACAGATACGCAGTATTTT

d_gene: TRBD1
j_gene: TRBJ1-5
abundance: NA
v_gene: TRBV18
CDR3aa: CASSPGTGEDQPQHF
CDR3nt: TGTGCCAGCTCACCTGGGACAGGGGAAGATCAGCCCCAGCATTTT

d_gene: TRBD1
j_gene: TRBJ1-6
abundance: NA
v_gene: TRBV6-6
CDR3aa: CASSYVAGGSPLHF
CDR3nt: TGTGCCAGCAGTTACGTGGCAGGGGGTTCACCCCTCCACTTT

d_gene: NA
j_gene: TRBJ1-2
abundance: few
v_gene: TRBV10-3
CDR3aa: CAISDYGDGYTF
CDR3nt: TGTGCCATCAGTGACTATGGGGATGGCTACACCTTC

d_gene: NA
j_gene: TRBJ2-5
abundance: NA
v_gene: TRBV5-1
CDR3aa: CASSLYQETQYF
CDR3nt: TGCGCCAGCAGCTTGTACCAAGAGACCCAGTACTTC

d_gene: NA
j_gene: TRBJ2-1
abundance: NA
v_gene: TRBV28
CDR3aa: CASSLTPPNSKNEQFF
CDR3nt: TGTGCCAGCAGTTTAACCCCCCCGAACAGTAAAAATGAGCAGTTCTTC

d_gene: NA
j_gene: TRBJ2-5
abundance: NA
v_gene: TRBV7-8
CDR3aa: CASSGTIQETQYF
CDR3nt: TGTGCCAGCAGCGGGACGATACAAGAGACCCAGTACTTC

d_gene: NA
j_gene: TRBJ1-2
abundance: NA
v_gene: TRBV14
CDR3aa: CASSQVIEVGDDHYGYTF
CDR3nt: TGTGCCAGCAGCCAGGTTATCGAGGTAGGGGACGACCACTATGGCTACACCTTC

d_gene: NA
j_gene: TRBJ2-7
abundance: NA
v_gene: TRBV7-9
CDR3aa: CASSLGGTSYEQYF
CDR3nt: TGTGCCAGCAGCTTAGGCGGGACATCCTACGAGCAGTACTTC

d_gene: TRBD1
j_gene: TRBJ1-2
abundance: NA
v_gene: TRBV5-6
CDR3aa: CASSLQGEDYGYTF
CDR3nt: TGTGCCAGCAGCTTACAGGGGGAGGACTATGGCTACACCTTC

d_gene: NA
j_gene: TRBJ2-2
abundance: NA
v_gene: TRBV11-3
CDR3aa: CASSLNVAAGELFF
CDR3nt: TGTGCCAGCAGCTTAAATGTCGCGGCAGGGGAGCTGTTTTTT

d_gene: TRBD1
j_gene: TRBJ1-2
abundance: NA
v_gene: TRBV7-9
CDR3aa: CASSVTGGSNYGYTF
CDR3nt: TGTGCCAGCAGCGTTACAGGGGGATCCAACTATGGCTACACCTTC

d_gene: NA
j_gene: TRBJ1-3
abundance: NA
v_gene: TRBV7-8
CDR3aa: CASSPQMVRGNTIYF
CDR3nt: TGTGCCAGCAGCCCTCAAATGGTACGAGGAAACACCATATATTTT

d_gene: NA
j_gene: TRBJ1-1
abundance: NA
v_gene: TRBV4-2
CDR3aa: CASSQDGGFEAFF
CDR3nt: TGTGCCAGCAGCCAGGATGGGGGGTTTGAAGCTTTCTTT

d_gene: NA
j_gene: TRBJ1-2
abundance: NA
v_gene: TRBV5-1
CDR3aa: CASSSGQLYGYTF
CDR3nt: TGCGCCAGCAGCTCCGGACAGCTTTATGGCTACACCTTC

d_gene: NA
j_gene: TRBJ1-5
abundance: NA
v_gene: TRBV30
CDR3aa: CALGGGNQPQHF
CDR3nt: TGTGCTTTGGGGGGGGGTAATCAGCCCCAGCATTTT

d_gene: TRBD2
j_gene: TRBJ2-7
abundance: NA
v_gene: TRBV19
CDR3aa: CASSISSGISYEQYF
CDR3nt: TGTGCCAGTAGTATAAGTAGCGGGATCTCCTACGAGCAGTACTTC

d_gene: NA
j_gene: TRBJ1-4
abundance: NA
v_gene: TRBV9
CDR3aa: CASSVDISTNEKLFF
CDR3nt: TGTGCCAGCAGCGTAGACATATCAACTAATGAAAAACTGTTTTTT

d_gene: TRBD1
j_gene: TRBJ1-3
abundance: NA
v_gene: TRBV4-2
CDR3aa: CASSPGQGPGNTIYF
CDR3nt: TGTGCCAGCAGCCCGGGACAGGGTCCAGGAAACACCATATATTTT

d_gene: TRBD2
j_gene: TRBJ2-7
abundance: once
v_gene: TRBV7-2
CDR3aa: CASSISSGTSSYEQYF
CDR3nt: TGTGCCAGCAGCATTTCTAGCGGGACCAGCTCCTACGAGCAGTACTTC

d_gene: TRBD2
j_gene: TRBJ2-5
abundance: NA
v_gene: TRBV28
CDR3aa: CASSPLGLAGRETQYF
CDR3nt: TGTGCCAGCAGTCCCCTCGGGCTAGCGGGAAGAGAGACCCAGTACTTC

d_gene: TRBD1
j_gene: TRBJ1-2
abundance: NA
v_gene: TRBV30
CDR3aa: CACPGTGYWYGYTF
CDR3nt: TGTGCCTGCCCAGGGACAGGGTATTGGTATGGCTACACCTTC

d_gene: NA
j_gene: TRBJ2-5
abundance: NA
v_gene: TRBV11-2
CDR3aa: CASSRGTVETQYF
CDR3nt: TGTGCCAGCAGCCGGGGGACGGTGGAGACCCAGTACTTC

d_gene: NA
j_gene: TRBJ1-1
abundance: NA
v_gene: TRBV7-8
CDR3aa: CASSYLRSGTEAFF
CDR3nt: TGTGCCAGCAGCTATCTCAGGTCGGGCACTGAAGCTTTCTTT

d_gene: NA
j_gene: TRBJ1-4
abundance: NA
v_gene: TRBV5-1
CDR3aa: CASSPGGGDEKLFF
CDR3nt: TGCGCCAGCAGCCCCGGCGGGGGAGATGAAAAACTGTTTTTT